This TCR beta chain was obtained from a study of blood T cell repertoires in COVID-19. Study overall: There were acute and convalescent COVID-19 samples, and they came from the United States, Italy and Spain.

Sequencing was performed with immunoSEQ multiplex PCR; in TCRdb, only in-frame clones are kept and a portion is missing. The data hold approximately 260,000 clones, with approximately 84% observed a single time. This clone showed up just once. This CDR3 is built from 13 residues. Germline CDR1 SGHTA, CDR2 FQGTGA. Deletions cut 3 bases from V and 4 bases from J, with 7 bases between. This clonotype originated in a woman between 35 and 50 years old with acute COVID-19. The sample was PBMCs or T cells enriched from blood (not recorded which). The chain uses TRBV7-3 and TRBJ2-1; D not certain. Here the CDR3 reads CASSLARYNEQFF. The CDR3 DNA follows: TGTGCCAGCAGCTTGGCCCGATACAATGAGCAGTTCTTC. Complete variable domain (other parts from reference TRBV7-3 and TRBJ2-1): GAGVSQTPSNKVTEKGKYVELRCDPISGHTALYWYRQSLGQGPEFLIYFQGTGAADDSGLPNDRFFAVRPEGSVSTLKIQRTERGDSAVYLCASSLARYNEQFFGPGTRLTVL.